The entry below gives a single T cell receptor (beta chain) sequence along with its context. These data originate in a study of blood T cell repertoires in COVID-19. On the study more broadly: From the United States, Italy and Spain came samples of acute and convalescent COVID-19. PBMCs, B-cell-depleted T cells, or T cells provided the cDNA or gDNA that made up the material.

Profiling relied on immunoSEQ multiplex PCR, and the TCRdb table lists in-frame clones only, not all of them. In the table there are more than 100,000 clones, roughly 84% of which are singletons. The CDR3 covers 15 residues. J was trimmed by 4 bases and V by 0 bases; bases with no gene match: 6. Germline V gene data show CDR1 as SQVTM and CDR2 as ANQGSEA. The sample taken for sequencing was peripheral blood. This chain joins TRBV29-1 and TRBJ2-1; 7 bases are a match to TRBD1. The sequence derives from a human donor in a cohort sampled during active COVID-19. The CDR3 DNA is TGCAGCGTTGAAGATGAGGGGGCGCCTTACAATGAGCAGTTCTTC. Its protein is CSVEDEGAPYNEQFF.